Following are 15 T cell receptor beta chains from one sample sequenced in a study of blood T cell repertoires in COVID-19. Assay used: immunoSEQ multiplex PCR; TCRdb lists only in-frame clones, some missing. This table has about 140,000 clones, 80% to 85% appearing once. The sample was peripheral blood. These receptors were obtained from a woman aged 55-69 years with acute or convalescent COVID-19.

This clone came up a few times. The chain couples TRBV30 to TRBJ1-2, with D perhaps matching TRBD1 (6 bases). The V gene's germline CDR1 is GTSNPN and CDR2 SVGIG (reference sequence). The ends were cut back, 0 bases at V and 4 bases at J, with 12 bases in the middle. The CDR3 totals 14 residues. The CDR3 loop reads CAWSVNRDGYGYTF. CDR3 DNA: TGTGCCTGGAGTGTAAACAGGGACGGCTATGGCTACACCTTC.

V is TRBV19 and J is TRBJ2-2; maybe TRBD2 (5 bases). Trimming shortened V by 6 bases and J by 2 bases, and 13 bases separated the two germline ends. This CDR3 spans 15 amino acids. Per germline, CDR1 LNHDA and CDR2 SQIVND (reference sequence). The CDR3 DNA is TGTGCCAGTAGCACCCTCGCGGGTAACACCGGGGAGCTGTTTTTT. Its protein product is CASSTLAGNTGELFF. The full variable domain, with the rest looked up from reference TRBV19 and TRBJ2-2, is DGGITQSPKYLFRKEGQNVTLSCEQNLNHDAMYWYRQDPGQGLRLIYYSQIVNDFQKGDIAEGYSVSREKKESFPLTVTSAQKNPTAFYLCASSTLAGNTGELFFGEGSRLTVL.

The chain has TRBV4-3 and TRBJ1-2; D gene unclear. V shed 0 bases and J shed 2 bases, with 4 bases lying between them. The germline gives CDR1 LGHNA, CDR2 YSLEER. The CDR3 has 13 amino acids. The CDR3 region has the DNA TGCGCCAGCAGCCAAGACAGGAACTATGGCTACACCTTC. Residues: CASSQDRNYGYTF.

The rearrangement uses TRBV19 and TRBJ1-5; D is perhaps TRBD1 (5 bases). The germline V gene has CDR1 LNHDA and CDR2 SQIVND (reference sequence). CDR3 length equals 13 residues. The germline V and J ends were trimmed by 5 bases and 5 bases, with 10 bases remaining between them. The DNA for the CDR3 is TGTGCCAGTAGTGCGGAAGGGGATCAGCCCCAGCATTTT. It yields the protein CASSAEGDQPQHF.

This clone appeared once. V usage is TRBV4-1 and J usage is TRBJ2-7; TRBD2 aligns across 7 bases. Germline assignment: CDR1 MGHRA and CDR2 YSYEKL. This CDR3 region has 16 residues. V shed 1 base, J shed 1 base, and the junction held 7 bases outside the gene matches. The CDR3 loop reads CASSQVVAGESYEQYF. As DNA, the CDR3 is TGCGCCAGCAGCCAAGTTGTCGCGGGAGAATCCTACGAGCAGTACTTC.

The rearrangement uses TRBV14 and TRBJ2-1, with a weak D call TRBD1 (6 bases). The ends were cut back, 2 bases at V and 9 bases at J, with 11 bases in the middle. The CDR3 is 13 residues long. The germline V gene has CDR1 SGHDN and CDR2 FVKESK. The CDR3 nucleotides read TGTGCCAGCAGCCAACAGATAGGGGGTGAGCAGTTCTTC. It is translated as CASSQQIGGEQFF.

This clone has just a few counts. This chain uses TRBV19 with TRBJ2-1; 12 nucleotides match TRBD2. The germline V gene has CDR1 LNHDA and CDR2 SQIVND (reference sequence). The CDR3 is 14 residues long. Trimming took 7 bases from V and 10 from J; bases not matched to a gene: 8. The CDR3 bases are TGTGCCAGTACCCCACTAGCGGGAGGCGGCGAGCAGTTCTTC. Protein product: CASTPLAGGGEQFF.

The V call is TRBV7-9, the J call TRBJ1-2, with D maybe TRBD1 (6 bases). V was cut by 3 bases and J by 2 bases, with 13 bases left in between. The CDR3 consists of 15 residues. The germline V gene has CDR1 SEHNR and CDR2 FQNEAQ (reference sequence). CDR3: CASSFTPGANYGYTF. The CDR3 DNA reads TGTGCCAGCAGCTTCACCCCAGGGGCCAACTATGGCTACACCTTC.

The chain links TRBV5-1 to TRBJ1-6; TRBD1 matches 7 bases. The V segment lost 4 bases and the J segment 5 bases; nucleotides outside the gene matches: 6. CDR3 length: 15 residues. CDR1 is SGHRS and CDR2 is YFSETQ in the germline V gene. The CDR3 DNA sequence: TGCGCCAGCAGCCCGGGGACAGTGGATAATTCACCCCTCCACTTT. It specifies CASSPGTVDNSPLHF.

The chain is built from TRBV27 and TRBJ2-1; 9 positions match TRBD2. CDR1 and CDR2 (germline): MNHEY, SMNVEV (reference sequence). The CDR3 consists of 15 residues. Losses at the gene ends were 8 bases for V and 7 bases for J; bases not matched to a gene: 12. Written as DNA, the CDR3 is TGTGCCAGCCGGTTTAGCGGGAGAACCCTAAATGAGCAGTTCTTC. This codes for CASRFSGRTLNEQFF.

This chain connects TRBV19 to TRBJ1-2, with a weak D call TRBD1 (6 bases). Germline CDR1 reads LNHDA; CDR2 reads SQIVND (reference sequence). The length of the CDR3 is 15 residues. V dropped 4 bases and J dropped 4 bases, with 16 bases sitting between them. CDR3 region: CASSRGGKTGYGYTF. CDR3 DNA: TGTGCCAGTAGTAGGGGGGGCAAGACGGGCTATGGCTACACCTTC.

This clone appeared once. The chain recombines TRBV6-6 with TRBJ1-2, with 10 positions matching TRBD1. Germline-derived CDR1 and CDR2 are MNHNY and SVGAGI (reference sequence). The V and J ends lost 6 bases and 7 bases, in that order; junction bases with no gene match: 2. The CDR3 contains 12 residues. CDR3 sequence reads: CASRTGGFGYTF. For the CDR3, the DNA is TGTGCCAGCAGGACAGGGGGCTTTGGCTACACCTTC.

The genes are TRBV20-1 and TRBJ1-2, with D hard to call. The CDR3 is 11 amino acids. Germline CDR1 reads DFQATT; CDR2 reads SNEGSKA (reference sequence). Trimming took 0 bases from V and 7 from J, leaving 6 bases between them. CDR3 bases: TGCAGTGCTAGAGACTTCCGTGGCTACACCTTC. Translated: CSARDFRGYTF.

The chain employs TRBV13 and TRBJ2-7; TRBD1 matches 9 bases. Germline CDR1 and CDR2: PRHDT and FYEKMQ (reference sequence). J lost 4 bases, V lost 6 bases, and 7 bases had no gene match. The CDR3 covers 14 residues. The CDR3 region is CASSQQGAPYEQYF. The CDR3 DNA reads as TGTGCCAGCAGTCAACAGGGGGCCCCTTACGAGCAGTACTTC.

This chain uses TRBV5-5 with TRBJ1-5; 10 nucleotides match TRBD1. This CDR3 contains 17 residues. Germline loops: CDR1 SGHKS, CDR2 YYEKEE (reference sequence). The V segment lost 5 bases and the J segment 0 bases; nucleotides outside the gene matches: 8. CDR3 amino acids: CASRPGQGSISNQPQHF. CDR3 sequence (DNA): TGTGCCAGCAGGCCGGGACAGGGGTCGATTAGCAATCAGCCCCAGCATTTT.